The T cell receptor (beta chain) under discussion was sequenced for a study of blood T cell repertoires in COVID-19. Looking at the study overall: Acute and convalescent COVID-19 specimens originated in the United States, Italy and Spain.

Per the original methods: Amplification of reference gene primers was used by the study to estimate nucleated cell counts. Produced via immunoSEQ multiplex PCR; TCRdb's table is partial and in-frame only. That table gives V, J and clone size, and the DNA gave D and trimming. The sample holds a few hundred thousand clones; 87% are singletons and the top ten take approximately 9%. Per the germline V gene, CDR1 is LNHDA and CDR2 is SQIVND (reference sequence). The CDR3 loop spans 15 amino acids. The ends lost 5 bases at V and 7 bases at J; junction bases unmatched: 10. Specimen: PBMCs or T cells enriched from blood (not recorded which). This TCR was sampled from a woman aged 18-29 years who had recovered from COVID-19. This chain uses TRBV19 with TRBJ2-1, with 8 bases that match TRBD2. The CDR3 reads CASSQASGGTNEQFF. The DNA for the CDR3 is TGTGCCAGTAGTCAGGCGTCGGGGGGGACTAATGAGCAGTTCTTC.